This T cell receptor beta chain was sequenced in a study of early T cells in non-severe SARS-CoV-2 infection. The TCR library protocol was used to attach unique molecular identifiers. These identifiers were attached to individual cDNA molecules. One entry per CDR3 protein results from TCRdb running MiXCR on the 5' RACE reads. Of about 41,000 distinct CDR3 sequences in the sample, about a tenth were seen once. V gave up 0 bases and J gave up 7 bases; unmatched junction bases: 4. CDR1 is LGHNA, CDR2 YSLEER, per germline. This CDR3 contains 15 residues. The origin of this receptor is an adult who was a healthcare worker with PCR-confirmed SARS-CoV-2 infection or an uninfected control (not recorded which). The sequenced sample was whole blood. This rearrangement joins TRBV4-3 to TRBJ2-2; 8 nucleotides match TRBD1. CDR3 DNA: TGCGCCAGCAGCCAAGACAGGGGGCAAGGCGGGGAGCTGTTTTTT. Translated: CASSQDRGQGGELFF.